The T cell receptor beta chain described here comes from a study of blood T cells in healthy people across ages. Primers used in a second PCR of roughly 6 to 11 cycles were a sample-barcoded 5' primer and a J-beta primer mix. One entry per CDR3 protein, called by TCRdb with MiXCR from the 5' RACE reads. Seen here are some 700,000 distinct CDR3 sequences, around 46% observed once, and the top ten hold around 20%. This CDR3 contains 14 residues. V lost 1 base to trimming and J lost 8 bases, with 11 bases between them. The sequence came from a woman between 55 and 75 years old in good health. Sequencing input: blood. V is TRBV12-3 or TRBV12-4 and J is TRBJ1-4; D ambiguous. The CDR3 bases are TGTGCCAGCAGTTTAGGAGGGCGCGGGGAAAAACTGTTTTTT. Encoded protein: CASSLGGRGEKLFF.